The 26 T cell receptor beta chains below come from one sample, sequenced in a study of blood T cell repertoires in COVID-19. Only in-frame clones appear in the TCRdb table, and some are missing; sequencing was by immunoSEQ multiplex PCR. The sample consists of some 220,000 clones, 75% to 85% of them appearing once. The sample consisted of peripheral blood. The receptors were gathered from a man in his forties or fifties with active or convalescent COVID-19.

This rearrangement joins TRBV18 to TRBJ1-1, with TRBD1 matching over 9 bases. The CDR3 length is 16 residues. V lost 4 bases and J lost 4; bases outside the gene matches: 10. Germline CDR1 is KGHSH and CDR2 is LQKENI. The CDR3 region has the DNA TGTGCCAGCTCACGGTTTGAAACAGGGGGCGGCACTGAAGCTTTCTTT. This codes for CASSRFETGGGTEAFF.

The CDR3 region is CASTKDRVGRPYNEQFF. DNA of the CDR3: TGTGCCAGCACAAAGGACAGGGTTGGACGTCCCTACAATGAGCAGTTCTTC. This chain connects TRBV7-8 to TRBJ2-1; 8 nucleotides match TRBD1. Germline trimming cut 7 bases from V and 2 bases from J; bases unmatched to any gene: 13. The CDR3 runs 17 residues. Germline assignment: CDR1 SGHVS and CDR2 FQNEAQ.

The chain couples TRBV27 to TRBJ1-1; TRBD1 is a possible D gene (5 bases). Per the germline V gene, CDR1 is MNHEY and CDR2 is SMNVEV (reference sequence). Trimming removed 6 bases from V and 3 bases from J, with 14 bases in between. This CDR3 has 14 amino acids. CDR3 nucleotide sequence: TGTGCCAGCAGCCCTGCGGGGGGGTACACTGAAGCTTTCTTT. Protein product: CASSPAGGYTEAFF.

J is TRBJ1-4 and V is TRBV29-1; TRBD1 is a possible D gene (6 bases). The V gene's germline CDR1 is SQVTM and CDR2 ANQGSEA. This CDR3 is built from 13 residues. Deletions cut 4 bases from V and 3 bases from J, with 9 bases between. CDR3 nucleotide sequence: TGCAGCGTTGGGGAGGGGGCTAATGAAAAACTGTTTTTT. Its translation: CSVGEGANEKLFF.

The gene calls are TRBV28 and TRBJ1-3, with 7 bases fitting TRBD1. CDR3 size: 15 residues. Per the germline V gene, CDR1 is MDHEN and CDR2 is SYDVKM. With 2 bases clipped from V and 5 bases from J, the junction kept 6 bases outside the gene matches. In nucleotides, the CDR3 is TGTGCCAGCAGTTTAACCCGACAGGGTCGAAACACCATATATTTT. Encoded protein: CASSLTRQGRNTIYF.

The chain carries TRBV5-1 and TRBJ2-7, with 9 bases identical to TRBD2. Germline V gene data show CDR1 as SGHRS and CDR2 as YFSETQ. With V trimmed by 0 bases and J by 5 bases, 6 bases remained unmatched. This CDR3 has 15 amino acids. Here the CDR3 reads CASSLGLAGIHEQYF. The DNA of the CDR3 is TGCGCCAGCAGCTTGGGGCTAGCGGGAATCCACGAGCAGTACTTC.

This chain connects TRBV7-8 to TRBJ2-1; 9 bases line up with TRBD1. Germline CDR1 reads SGHVS; CDR2 reads FQNEAQ. This CDR3 has 20 amino acids. V shed 5 bases and J 4 bases; nucleotides not matched to a gene: 21. Here the CDR3 reads CASSPTRMVIGTGSYNEQFF. DNA of the CDR3: TGTGCCAGCAGCCCCACCCGGATGGTTATTGGGACAGGGTCATACAATGAGCAGTTCTTC.

This clone was observed a few times. CDR3 DNA: TGTGCCAGCAGTCGGCCGGGGGGGCCAATTGGGTACGTC. Translated: CASSRPGGPIGYV. The chain carries TRBV28 and TRBJ2-7; 8 bases agree with TRBD2. The CDR3 extends over 13 amino acids. V dropped 5 bases and J dropped 12; count of bases not matched to a gene: 12. Germline values: CDR1 MDHEN, CDR2 SYDVKM.

This clone was seen only a few times. This chain links TRBV2 with TRBJ1-5; D not certain. Germline V lookup: CDR1 SNHLY, CDR2 FYNNEI. CDR3 length: 15 amino acids. Trimming cost V 8 bases and J 0 bases, with 14 bases left between them. The CDR3 sequence is CASGEQFHSNQPQHF. CDR3 DNA sequence: TGTGCCAGCGGGGAGCAGTTCCATAGCAATCAGCCCCAGCATTTT.

The V gene is TRBV5-5, the J gene TRBJ2-5; possible D gene TRBD1, 6 bases. Germline V gene data show CDR1 as SGHKS and CDR2 as YYEKEE (reference sequence). The length of the CDR3 is 13 residues. The germline V and J ends were trimmed by 0 bases and 4 bases, with 7 bases remaining between them. The CDR3 sequence: CASSLARGETQYF. DNA for the CDR3: TGTGCCAGCAGCTTGGCCAGGGGAGAGACCCAGTACTTC.

The chain has TRBV29-1 and TRBJ1-6; 10 nucleotides match TRBD1. Germline V gene data show CDR1 as SQVTM and CDR2 as ANQGSEA. V dropped 6 bases and J dropped 8; count of bases not matched to a gene: 4. There are 13 residues in the CDR3. In DNA form, the CDR3 reads TGCAGCGTCCGGGACAGGGGTGATTCACCCCTCCACTTT. This codes for CSVRDRGDSPLHF.

This clone was seen more than once but under ten times. The rearrangement uses TRBV19 and TRBJ2-5; no reliable D call. Germline V lookup: CDR1 LNHDA, CDR2 SQIVND (reference sequence). V was shortened by 1 base and J by 4 bases, with 7 bases between the two germline ends. This CDR3 is built from 13 residues. The CDR3 spells CASSIAARETQYF. The CDR3, as DNA: TGTGCCAGTAGTATAGCAGCGCGAGAGACCCAGTACTTC.

This clone turned up a few times. This sequence joins TRBV7-2 and TRBJ1-3; TRBD1 matches at 7 bases. The V gene's germline CDR1 is SGHTA and CDR2 FQGNSA. This CDR3 spans 16 amino acids. J gave up 0 bases and V 2 bases, and 4 bases lay outside the gene matches. This CDR3 reads CASSLSPGGSGNTIYF. The CDR3 DNA follows: TGTGCCAGCAGCTTATCCCCAGGGGGCTCTGGAAACACCATATATTTT.

This clone was picked up a small number of times. The chain couples TRBV4-3 to TRBJ2-1; D unclear. This CDR3 is built from 14 residues. V was shortened by 2 bases and J by 4 bases, with 9 bases between the two germline ends. In germline, CDR1 is LGHNA, CDR2 YSLEER. In DNA form, the CDR3 reads TGCGCCAGCAGCCAACTGACACTTTACAATGAGCAGTTCTTC. Protein product: CASSQLTLYNEQFF.

The chain uses TRBV3-1 (or the pseudogene TRBV3-2) and TRBJ2-2; D gene uncertain. Germline CDR1 LGHDT, CDR2 YNNKEL (reference sequence). This CDR3 contains 13 residues. With 2 bases removed from V and 4 bases from J, the gap between germline ends came to 5 bases. In DNA, the CDR3 is TGTGCCAGCAGCCAATACATCACCGGGGAGCTGTTTTTT. Its translation: CASSQYITGELFF.

The chain joins TRBV9 to TRBJ1-2; possibly TRBD1 for D (5 bases). The V end was cut by 0 bases, the J end by 6 bases, with 33 bases between. CDR1 is SGDLS, CDR2 YYNGEE, per germline. This CDR3 has 21 amino acids. The CDR3 DNA sequence: TGTGCCAGCAGCGTAGAAAACGCCCCCGATCTAATAGCCCGGGGGGATGATGGCTACACCTTC. Amino acid sequence: CASSVENAPDLIARGDDGYTF.

The chain couples TRBV2 to TRBJ1-5; D perhaps matches TRBD1 (5 bases). The length of the CDR3 is 15 residues. The V gene's germline CDR1 is SNHLY and CDR2 FYNNEI. With 6 bases removed from V and 2 bases from J, the gap between germline ends came to 14 bases. CDR3 nucleotide sequence: TGTGCCAGCAGCCGGGGGACGGCCGGCAATCAGCCCCAGCATTTT. Protein: CASSRGTAGNQPQHF.

Only one count was recorded for this clone. J is TRBJ1-2 and V is TRBV27; D remains unclear. The germline V and J ends were trimmed by 3 bases and 8 bases, with 19 bases remaining between them. The V gene's germline CDR1 is MNHEY and CDR2 SMNVEV (reference sequence). CDR3 size: 15 residues. The CDR3 DNA follows: TGTGCCAGCAGTTTCCGGGGTATGGAGAGAACGGGCTACACCTTC. Translated, it gives CASSFRGMERTGYTF.

Note on this clone: The sample carries other DNA sequences with the same CDR3. This sequence joins TRBV2 and TRBJ1-2; D is undetermined. CDR1 and CDR2 from the germline V gene are SNHLY and FYNNEI. V was trimmed by 3 bases and J by 4 bases, leaving 6 bases between them. CDR3 length equals 12 residues. The CDR3 here is CASSERGYGYTF. The CDR3 coding sequence is TGTGCCAGCAGTGAGCGGGGCTATGGCTACACCTTC.

This sequence joins TRBV19 and TRBJ2-2; D gene ambiguous. Trimming took 6 bases from V and 0 from J, leaving 8 bases between them. Germline assignment: CDR1 LNHDA and CDR2 SQIVND (reference sequence). The CDR3 totals 14 residues. The CDR3 DNA reads as TGTGCCAGTAGAGCGTTTACGAACACCGGGGAGCTGTTTTTT. It is translated as CASRAFTNTGELFF.

In nucleotides, the CDR3 is TGTGCCAGCTCACGAGTCGGACAGGGAGGTTACAATGAGCAGTTCTTC. Protein product: CASSRVGQGGYNEQFF. J is TRBJ2-1 and V is TRBV18, with 8 positions matching TRBD1. V lost 4 bases, J lost 4 bases, and 9 bases stayed unmatched. This CDR3 comprises 16 residues. Germline CDR1 and CDR2: KGHSH and LQKENI.

Turning to this clone: The same CDR3 arises from other DNA sequences in this sample as well. The chain combines TRBV7-2 with TRBJ1-2; 8 nucleotides agree with TRBD1. The V and J ends lost 3 bases and 7 bases, in that order; junction bases with no gene match: 1. CDR1 is SGHTA and CDR2 is FQGNSA in the germline V gene. This CDR3 is 12 amino acids long. CDR3 sequence (DNA): TGTGCCAGCAGCTTCGACAGGGGTGGCTACACCTTC. Translated, it gives CASSFDRGGYTF.

This sequence joins TRBV7-3 and TRBJ1-1; D is unresolved. The CDR3 spans 16 residues. Per germline, CDR1 SGHTA and CDR2 FQGTGA. Trimming removed 5 bases from V and 1 base from J, with 17 bases in between. The CDR3 is CASSPSRQGRNTEAFF. The CDR3, as DNA: TGTGCCAGCAGCCCCTCTCGTCAAGGGAGGAACACTGAAGCTTTCTTT.

This chain connects TRBV5-1 to TRBJ2-3, with 12 nucleotides matching TRBD2. The V segment lost 5 bases and the J segment 1 base; nucleotides outside the gene matches: 2. Germline lookup yields CDR1 SGHRS and CDR2 YFSETQ. The CDR3 is 15 residues long. CDR3 bases: TGCGCCAGCAGTCGACTAGCGGGAGGCACAGATACGCAGTATTTT. Its translation is CASSRLAGGTDTQYF. Combining the CDR3 with reference TRBV5-1 and TRBJ2-3 gives the whole variable domain KAGVTQTPRYLIKTRGQQVTLSCSPISGHRSVSWYQQTPGQGLQFLFEYFSETQRNKGNFPGRFSGRQFSNSRSEMNVSTLELGDSALYLCASSRLAGGTDTQYFGPGTRLTVL.

This clone was seen once. This sequence joins TRBV5-1 and TRBJ2-1; TRBD1 might be the D (6 bases). Germline V gene sequence: CDR1 SGHRS, CDR2 YFSETQ. The V end was cut by 4 bases, the J end by 7 bases, with 21 bases between. The CDR3 length is 16 residues. CDR3 sequence reads: CASSPWAVGAGNEQFF. In DNA, the CDR3 is TGCGCCAGCAGCCCTTGGGCCGTGGGGGCCGGTAATGAGCAGTTCTTC.

V usage is TRBV11-2 and J usage is TRBJ2-7; TRBD2 might be the D (5 bases). The CDR3 has 17 amino acids. V was trimmed by 5 bases and J by 3 bases, leaving 23 bases between them. In germline, CDR1 is SGHAT, CDR2 FQNNGV. The CDR3 DNA reads TGTGCCAGCAGCCCCCTCAACCGGGCCGGGATGGTCTACGAGCAGTACTTC. It translates to CASSPLNRAGMVYEQYF.